The 8 T cell receptor beta chains below were found in one sample sequenced in a study of T cells in Graves' hyperthyroidism and ophthalmopathy. TCR beta CDR3 region amplification was performed from RNA transcripts. A first-round RT-PCR of the TCR CDR3 used the HTBI primer set. TCRdb re-called the multiplex PCR reads through MiXCR, storing one row per CDR3 protein. Among about 250,000 distinct CDR3 sequences listed, roughly 22% were seen once. The sequenced sample consisted of blood. The source of these receptors is a woman between 40 and 55 years old with Graves' ophthalmopathy.

This clonotype was seen repeatedly, ten times or more. This chain joins TRBV2 and TRBJ2-7; perhaps TRBD1 as D (6 bases). The germline gives CDR1 SNHLY, CDR2 FYNNEI. The CDR3 runs to 13 residues. V lost 6 bases, J lost 2 bases, and 11 bases lay in between. Written as DNA, the CDR3 is TGTGCCAGCAGCCGGGACACCACCTACGAGCAGTACTTC. It translates to CASSRDTTYEQYF.

This clonotype has a count of ten or more. The CDR3 loop is CSVTLAGRGGPSYEQYF. The CDR3 DNA follows: TGCAGCGTGACACTAGCGGGAAGGGGAGGACCCTCCTACGAGCAGTACTTC. V is TRBV29-1 and J is TRBJ2-7; 10 positions agree with TRBD2. With 6 bases clipped from V and 0 bases from J, the junction kept 14 bases outside the gene matches. CDR3 size: 17 residues. From germline, CDR1 is SQVTM and CDR2 ANQGSEA.

This clonotype was counted ten times or more. The V and J genes are TRBV20-1 and TRBJ1-1, with D possibly matching TRBD1 (6 bases). From germline, CDR1 is DFQATT and CDR2 SNEGSKA (reference sequence). The CDR3 contains 15 residues. The V and J ends lost 6 bases and 1 base respectively, with 18 bases between them. CDR3 protein: CSAPNRGGWNTEAFF. In DNA, the CDR3 is TGCAGTGCCCCAAATAGGGGGGGCTGGAACACTGAAGCTTTCTTT.

On this clonotype itself: With a much larger clone just one base away, this may be a read error. The chain has TRBV29-1 and TRBJ2-3, with 12 positions matching TRBD1. V shed 7 bases and J 4 bases; nucleotides not matched to a gene: 6. Germline CDR1 reads SQVTM; CDR2 reads ANQGSEA. CDR3 length equals 14 residues. This chain's CDR3 is CSAAGTGGSDTQYF. DNA of the CDR3: TGCAGCGCTGCTGGGACAGGGGGCTCAGATACGCAGTATTTT.

V usage is TRBV6-1 and J usage is TRBJ2-2; D ambiguous. The CDR3 sequence is 11 residues long. CDR1 and CDR2 (germline): MNHNS, SASEGT. V shed 4 bases and J shed 8 bases, with 5 bases lying between them. CDR3 nucleotides: TGTGCCAGCAGTGCAGATGGGGAGCTGTTTTTT. It codes for CASSADGELFF.

In this sample, this clonotype turned up many times. V usage is TRBV7-8 and J usage is TRBJ1-3, with 7 bases lining up with TRBD1. CDR3 length equals 16 residues. V dropped 5 bases and J dropped 2; count of bases not matched to a gene: 9. Germline V CDR1 and CDR2: SGHVS, FQNEAQ. Here the CDR3 reads CASSPRGTVTGNTIYF. CDR3 DNA sequence: TGTGCCAGCAGCCCCCGCGGGACAGTGACTGGAAACACCATATATTTT. The complete variable domain, with remaining parts taken from reference TRBV7-8 and TRBJ1-3, reads GAGVSQSPRYKVAKRGQDVALRCDPISGHVSLFWYQQALGQGPEFLTYFQNEAQLDKSGLPSDRFFAERPEGSVSTLKIQRTQQEDSAVYLCASSPRGTVTGNTIYFGEGSWLTVV.

This clonotype occurred many times. V is TRBV20-1 and J is TRBJ1-5; possible D gene TRBD1, 5 bases. V shed 3 bases and J shed 2 bases, with 8 bases lying between them. Germline V gene sequence: CDR1 DFQATT, CDR2 SNEGSKA (reference sequence). The CDR3 length is 13 residues. In nucleotides, the CDR3 is TGCAGTGCTAGCAGGGCTGGCAATCAGCCCCAGCATTTT. Translating gives CSASRAGNQPQHF.

This clonotype was observed at least ten times. J is TRBJ2-7 and V is TRBV28, with D perhaps TRBD2 (6 bases). With 3 bases removed from V and 3 bases from J, the gap between germline ends came to 15 bases. Germline CDR1 reads MDHEN; CDR2 reads SYDVKM. The CDR3 runs to 15 residues. CDR3 in DNA: TGTGCCAGCAGTTTGGTACTAGCTGATGACTACGAGCAGTACTTC. Translation gives CASSLVLADDYEQYF.